The 3 T cell receptor beta chains below all came from one sample that was sequenced in a study of blood T cell repertoires in COVID-19. Only in-frame clones appear in the TCRdb table, and some are missing; sequencing was by immunoSEQ multiplex PCR. The sample records over 250,000 clones, roughly 90% being singletons. Sequencing was done on a sample of peripheral blood. These receptors were obtained from a woman under 40 with acute or convalescent COVID-19.

The rearrangement joins TRBV4-3 to TRBJ2-2; 9 nucleotides align to TRBD2. The V gene's germline CDR1 is LGHNA and CDR2 YSLEER. With 0 bases clipped from V and 4 bases from J, the junction kept 6 bases outside the gene matches. The CDR3 has 17 residues. The CDR3 DNA reads TGCGCCAGCAGCCAAGATCGGGCTAGCGGGGCCACCGGGGAGCTGTTTTTT. Its translation is CASSQDRASGATGELFF.

The chain joins TRBV18 to TRBJ1-5; no reliable D call. Trimming shortened V by 5 bases and J by 0 bases, and 11 bases separated the two germline ends. CDR3 length equals 15 residues. The germline gives CDR1 KGHSH, CDR2 LQKENI. CDR3 DNA sequence: TGTGCCAGCTCAGGAGCGGGGAATAGCAATCAGCCCCAGCATTTT. It specifies CASSGAGNSNQPQHF. The full variable domain, rest sourced from reference TRBV18 and TRBJ1-5, is NAGVMQNPRHLVRRRGQEARLRCSPMKGHSHVYWYRQLPEEGLKFMVYLQKENIIDESGMPKERFSAEFPKEGPSILRIQQVVRGDSAAYFCASSGAGNSNQPQHFGDGTRLSIL.

This rearrangement joins TRBV25-1 to TRBJ1-2, with 11 positions matching TRBD1. CDR3 length equals 13 residues. V was clipped by 10 bases and J by 14 bases; unmatched bases: 15. Germline loops: CDR1 MGHDK, CDR2 SYGVNS. CDR3 protein: CATDSGQGEIITF. CDR3 coding DNA: TGTGCCACCGACTCGGGACAGGGGGAAATCATAACCTTC.